Listed below are T cell receptor beta chains from one sample, sequenced in a study of cytomegalovirus exposure and HLA in healthy donors. Profiling relied on immunoSEQ multiplex PCR, and the TCRdb table lists in-frame clones only, not all of them. The table records fewer than 250,000 clones, roughly 80% of them present only once. Sequenced material: PBMCs. These receptor sequences come from a woman aged 25 to 39 in good health and CMV-seropositive. Each CDR3 is given with its conserved first and last residue.

v_gene: TRBV25-1; j_gene: TRBJ1-2; CDR3aa: CASSDGHRDGYTF
v_gene: TRBV9; j_gene: TRBJ2-3; CDR3aa: CASRGATDTQYF
v_gene: TRBV5-1; j_gene: TRBJ1-2; CDR3aa: CASSPGTGGRVNYGYTF
v_gene: TRBV28; j_gene: TRBJ1-3; CDR3aa: CASSLFLGASGNTIYF
v_gene: TRBV28; j_gene: TRBJ1-4; CDR3aa: CASPSDISEKLFF
v_gene: TRBV5-4; j_gene: TRBJ1-2; CDR3aa: CASSLPGDYGYTF
v_gene: TRBV5-1; j_gene: TRBJ2-5; CDR3aa: CASSLLRGAGETQYF
v_gene: TRBV7-8; j_gene: TRBJ2-6; CDR3aa: CASREHQAGILTF
v_gene: TRBV4-1; j_gene: TRBJ1-1; CDR3aa: CASSQGTGIKTEAFF
v_gene: TRBV4-1; j_gene: TRBJ2-7; CDR3aa: CASSQEAALTYEQYF
v_gene: TRBV5-1; j_gene: TRBJ2-7; CDR3aa: CASSPLTGGYEQYF
v_gene: TRBV27; j_gene: TRBJ1-1; CDR3aa: CASGPTGMNTEAFF
v_gene: TRBV15; j_gene: TRBJ1-6; CDR3aa: CATSPEGRGDSPLHF
v_gene: TRBV27; j_gene: TRBJ2-7; CDR3aa: CASSNPSSGSSYEQYF
v_gene: TRBV27; j_gene: TRBJ2-3; CDR3aa: CASSLSGRGTDTQYF
v_gene: TRBV7-9; j_gene: TRBJ2-5; CDR3aa: CASSPAVFPETQYF
v_gene: TRBV5-1; j_gene: TRBJ1-2; CDR3aa: CASRLGLQSGYTF
v_gene: TRBV6-5; j_gene: TRBJ1-2; CDR3aa: CASAGTANYGYTF
v_gene: TRBV28; j_gene: TRBJ1-2; CDR3aa: CASRTPGTGMLAYGYTF
v_gene: TRBV29-1; j_gene: TRBJ1-2; CDR3aa: CSVEWPGRGYTF
v_gene: TRBV7-9; j_gene: TRBJ1-1; CDR3aa: CSSSLDPGSEAFF
v_gene: TRBV15; j_gene: TRBJ1-4; CDR3aa: CATSREGHSNEKLFF
v_gene: TRBV11-2; j_gene: TRBJ2-7; CDR3aa: CASSFSGSSYEQYF
v_gene: TRBV6-5; j_gene: TRBJ1-2; CDR3aa: CASSFDRGGGYTF
v_gene: TRBV2; j_gene: TRBJ2-1; CDR3aa: CASSAYGSSYNEQFF
v_gene: TRBV28; j_gene: TRBJ2-7; CDR3aa: CASSPVGEGGIEQYF
v_gene: TRBV2; j_gene: TRBJ2-7; CDR3aa: CASVLNRVISYEQYF